Sequencing of this TCR beta chain was carried out in a study of T cells expressing NK-cell markers. TCRdb reprocessed the 5' RACE reads, keeping one entry per CDR3 protein, no DNA. The sample table includes 350,000 to 450,000 distinct CDR3 sequences. Specimen: blood T cells: a sorted CD56 or NKG2C T cell subset, CD4+ or CD8+ T cells, or bulk PBMC T cells (not recorded which). This clonotype was obtained from a man aged 18-69 years in good health.

The chain's CDR3 is CASSTAGRNSGNTIYF. The V and J genes are TRBV28 and TRBJ1-3. The CDR3 contains 16 residues. Germline-derived CDR1 and CDR2 are MDHEN and SYDVKM.